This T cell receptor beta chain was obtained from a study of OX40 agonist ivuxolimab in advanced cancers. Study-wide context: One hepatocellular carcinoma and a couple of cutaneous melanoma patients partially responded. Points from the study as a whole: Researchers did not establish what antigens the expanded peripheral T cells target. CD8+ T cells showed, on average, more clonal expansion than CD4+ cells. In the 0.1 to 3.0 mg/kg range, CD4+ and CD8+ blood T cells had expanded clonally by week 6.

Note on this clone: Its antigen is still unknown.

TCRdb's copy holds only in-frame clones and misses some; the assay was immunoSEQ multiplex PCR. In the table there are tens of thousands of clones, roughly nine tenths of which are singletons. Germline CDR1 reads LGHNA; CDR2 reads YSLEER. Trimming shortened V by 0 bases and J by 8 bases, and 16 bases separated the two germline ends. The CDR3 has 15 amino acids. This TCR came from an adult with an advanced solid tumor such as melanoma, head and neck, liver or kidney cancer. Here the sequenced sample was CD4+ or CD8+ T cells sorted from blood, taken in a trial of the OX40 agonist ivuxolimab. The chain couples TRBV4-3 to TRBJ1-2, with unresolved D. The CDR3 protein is CASSQERAGRTGYTF. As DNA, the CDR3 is TGCGCCAGCAGCCAAGAAAGAGCCGGTCGCACAGGCTACACCTTC.